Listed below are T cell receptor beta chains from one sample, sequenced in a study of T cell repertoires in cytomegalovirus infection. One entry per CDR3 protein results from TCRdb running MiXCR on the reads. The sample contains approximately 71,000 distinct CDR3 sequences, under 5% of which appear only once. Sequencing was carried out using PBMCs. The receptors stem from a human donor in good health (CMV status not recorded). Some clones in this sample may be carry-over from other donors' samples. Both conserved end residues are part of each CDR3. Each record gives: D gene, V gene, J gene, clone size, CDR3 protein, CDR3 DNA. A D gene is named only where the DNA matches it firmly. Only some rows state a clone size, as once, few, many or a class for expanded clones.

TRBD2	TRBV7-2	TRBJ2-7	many	CASSLTSGRLYEQYF	TGTGCCAGCAGCTTGACTAGCGGGAGACTCTACGAGCAGTACTTC
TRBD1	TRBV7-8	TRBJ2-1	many	CASRSPGQVRNEQFF	TGTGCCAGCAGGTCTCCGGGACAGGTGAGGAATGAGCAGTTCTTC
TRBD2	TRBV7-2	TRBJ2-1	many	CASSLALAGPNEQFF	TGTGCCAGCAGCTTAGCACTAGCGGGCCCCAATGAGCAGTTCTTC
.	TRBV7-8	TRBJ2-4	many	CASSAMGNIQYF	TGTGCCAGCAGCGCGATGGGAAACATTCAGTACTTC
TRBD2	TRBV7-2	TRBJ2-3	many	CASSGLFGTTFTDTQYF	TGTGCCAGCAGCGGGTTATTTGGGACTACCTTCACAGATACGCAGTATTTT
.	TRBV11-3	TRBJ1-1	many	CASETGWGNTEAFF	TGTGCTAGCGAGACGGGCTGGGGGAACACTGAAGCTTTCTTT
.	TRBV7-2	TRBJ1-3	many	CASSFWGIPGNTIYF	TGTGCCAGCAGCTTTTGGGGTATTCCTGGAAACACCATATATTTT
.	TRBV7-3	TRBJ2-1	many	CASSLQSNEQFF	TGTGCCAGCAGCTTACAAAGCAATGAGCAGTTCTTC
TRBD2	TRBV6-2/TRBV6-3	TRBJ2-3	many	CASSYSSSAGETDTQYF	TGTGCCAGCAGTTACTCGTCTTCAGCGGGGGAAACAGATACGCAGTATTTT
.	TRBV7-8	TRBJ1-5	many	CASSYGQGWQPQHF	TGTGCCAGCAGCTACGGCCAGGGCTGGCAGCCCCAGCATTTT
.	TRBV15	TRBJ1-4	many	CATTKATDNEKLFF	TGTGCCACCACCAAAGCGACTGATAATGAAAAACTGTTTTTT
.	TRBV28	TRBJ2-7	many	CASSRGGAGEQYF	TGTGCCAGCAGCAGGGGAGGGGCCGGCGAGCAGTACTTC
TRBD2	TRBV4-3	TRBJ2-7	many	CASSQDLALAGFKDEQYF	TGCGCCAGCAGCCAAGATCTGGCACTAGCGGGATTTAAGGACGAGCAGTACTTC
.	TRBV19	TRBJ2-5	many	CASSINVLETQYF	TGTGCCAGTAGTATAAATGTGTTGGAGACCCAGTACTTC
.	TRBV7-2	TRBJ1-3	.	CASSLASSSSGNTIYF	TGTGCCAGCAGCTTAGCATCCTCAAGCTCTGGAAACACCATATATTTT
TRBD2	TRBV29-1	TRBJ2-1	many	CSGGGDEQFF	TGCAGCGGGGGGGGGGATGAGCAGTTCTTC
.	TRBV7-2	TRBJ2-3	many	CASSPRGLDTQYF	TGTGCCAGCAGCCCTAGGGGCCTGGATACGCAGTATTTT
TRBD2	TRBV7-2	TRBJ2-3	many	CASSFSGREGNTQYF	TGTGCCAGCAGCTTCAGCGGGAGGGAGGGAAATACGCAGTATTTT
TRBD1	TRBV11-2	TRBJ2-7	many	CASSSRTGGSYEQYF	TGTGCCAGCAGCTCCCGGACAGGGGGCTCCTACGAGCAGTACTTC
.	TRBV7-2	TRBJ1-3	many	CASSLSALGGNTIYF	TGTGCCAGCAGCTTGAGTGCTCTCGGAGGAAACACCATATATTTT
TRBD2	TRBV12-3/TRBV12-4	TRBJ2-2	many	CASKRGPANTGELFF	TGTGCCAGCAAGCGGGGACCCGCGAACACCGGGGAGCTGTTTTTT
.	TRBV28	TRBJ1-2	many	CASSLNNYGYTF	TGTGCCAGCAGTTTAAATAACTATGGCTACACCTTC
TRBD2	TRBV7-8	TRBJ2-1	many	CASSPTGTSGEQFF	TGTGCCAGCAGCCCCACCGGGACTAGTGGCGAGCAGTTCTTC
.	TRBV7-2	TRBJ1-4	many	CASSLAAGGATNEKLFF	TGTGCCAGCAGCTTAGCGGCCGGAGGGGCAACTAATGAAAAACTGTTTTTT
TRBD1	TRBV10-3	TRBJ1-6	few	CAIGRQGNSPLHF	TGTGCCATCGGGAGACAGGGGAATTCACCCCTCCACTTT
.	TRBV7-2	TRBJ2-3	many	CASNLGPGISADTQYF	TGTGCCAGCAACCTAGGGCCCGGGATTTCAGCAGATACGCAGTATTTT
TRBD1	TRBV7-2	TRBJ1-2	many	CASSPTGLNGYTF	TGTGCCAGCAGCCCGACAGGGCTAAATGGCTACACCTTC
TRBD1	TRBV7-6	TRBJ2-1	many	CASSSDREYVNEQFF	TGTGCCAGCAGCTCAGACAGGGAGTACGTCAATGAGCAGTTCTTC
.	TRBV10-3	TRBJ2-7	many	CAISEDSPSYEQYF	TGTGCCATCAGTGAGGACAGCCCCTCCTACGAGCAGTACTTC
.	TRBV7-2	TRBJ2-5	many	CASSLDDGRRETQYF	TGTGCCAGCAGCTTAGATGACGGCCGTCGAGAGACCCAGTACTTC
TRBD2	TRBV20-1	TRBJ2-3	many	CSASTSGADTQYF	TGCAGTGCTAGTACTAGCGGGGCAGATACGCAGTATTTT
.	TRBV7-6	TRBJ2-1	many	CASSLAGDNEQFF	TGTGCCAGCAGCTTAGCGGGCGACAATGAGCAGTTCTTC
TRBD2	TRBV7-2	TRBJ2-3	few	CASSLVIRGGRTDTQYF	TGTGCCAGCAGCTTAGTAATTCGCGGGGGAAGGACAGATACGCAGTATTTT
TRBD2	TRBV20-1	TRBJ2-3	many	CSALLAGGGTDTQYF	TGCAGTGCTCTTCTAGCGGGAGGGGGCACAGATACGCAGTATTTT
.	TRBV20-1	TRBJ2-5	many	CSALPVREETQYF	TGCAGTGCTCTCCCCGTGAGGGAGGAGACCCAGTACTTC
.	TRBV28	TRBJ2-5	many	CASSLSGGRSGETQYF	TGTGCCAGCAGTTTATCTGGAGGGAGATCTGGGGAGACCCAGTACTTC
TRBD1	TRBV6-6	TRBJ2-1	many	CASTRVGTDYNEQFF	TGTGCCAGCACCCGGGTCGGGACAGACTACAATGAGCAGTTCTTC
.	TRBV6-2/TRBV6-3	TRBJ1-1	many	CASKLATLMNTEAFF	TGTGCCAGCAAACTCGCGACCTTGATGAACACTGAAGCTTTCTTT
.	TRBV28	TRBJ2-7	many	CASRTVPYEQYF	TGTGCCAGCAGAACGGTCCCCTACGAGCAGTACTTC
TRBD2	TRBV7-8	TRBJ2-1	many	CASSGRLAGDFSYNEQFF	TGTGCCAGCAGCGGGCGACTAGCGGGAGATTTCTCCTACAATGAGCAGTTCTTC
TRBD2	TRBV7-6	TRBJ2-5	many	CASSLAIGTSGSSQETQYF	TGTGCCAGCAGCTTAGCCATTGGGACTAGCGGGAGTTCACAAGAGACCCAGTACTTC
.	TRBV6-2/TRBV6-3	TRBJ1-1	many	CASSPGQNTEAFF	TGTGCCAGCAGTCCGGGACAGAACACTGAAGCTTTCTTT
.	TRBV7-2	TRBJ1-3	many	CASSSGAIGGLGNTIYF	TGTGCCAGCAGCTCAGGGGCAATCGGGGGGCTCGGAAACACCATATATTTT
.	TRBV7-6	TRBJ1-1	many	CASSVDGGGLGTEAFF	TGTGCCAGCAGCGTGGATGGGGGGGGGCTAGGGACTGAAGCTTTCTTT
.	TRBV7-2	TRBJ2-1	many	CASSNYNEQFF	TGTGCCAGCAGCAATTACAATGAGCAGTTCTTC
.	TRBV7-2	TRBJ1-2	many	CASSPQANYGYTF	TGTGCCAGCAGCCCACAGGCTAACTATGGCTACACCTTC
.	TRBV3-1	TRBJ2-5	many	CASSGTPHGLETQYF	TGTGCCAGCAGCGGGACACCCCATGGACTGGAGACCCAGTACTTC
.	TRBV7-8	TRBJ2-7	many	CASSSPRRSSVALNEQYF	TGTGCCAGCAGCTCCCCCCGTCGGTCTTCCGTTGCCCTCAACGAGCAGTACTTC
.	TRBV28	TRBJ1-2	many	CASSLMVSYGYTF	TGTGCCAGCAGTTTAATGGTTAGCTATGGCTACACCTTC
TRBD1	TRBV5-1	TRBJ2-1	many	CASSPRTGWNEQFF	TGCGCCAGCAGCCCCCGGACAGGGTGGAATGAGCAGTTCTTC
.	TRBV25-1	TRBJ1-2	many	CASSGGGKDYGYTF	TGTGCCAGCAGTGGGGGCGGGAAGGACTATGGCTACACCTTC
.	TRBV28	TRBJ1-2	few	CASSRIWDYGYTF	TGTGCCAGCTCTAGAATCTGGGACTATGGCTACACCTTC
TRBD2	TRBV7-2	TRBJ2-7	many	CASSLAGTSGNEQYF	TGTGCCAGCAGCTTAGCCGGGACTAGCGGAAACGAGCAGTACTTC